The subject of this entry is one T cell receptor beta chain. No cognate antigen has been identified for it. The sample holds no much larger clone one base away, and base qualities are not on file. This sample was included in a study of vaccination and CD4 T cells after COVID-19 (dated by TCRdb to 2021 to 2024). For the wider study: Convalescent patients had a positive SARS-CoV-2 result on nasal swab PCR, and of these patients, several had mild disease and one had severe disease. The convalescent cohort included six males and four females, with two Hispanic individuals, seven Caucasians, two Asians and one multiracial person. Each participant got two doses of either the Pfizer-BioNTech BNT162b2 vaccine (n=8) or the Moderna mRNA-1273 vaccine (n=2). Post-COVID blood samples were collected from convalescent patients a median of around 100 days after diagnosis, with a range of about 30 to 161 days. Post-vaccine blood samples were taken a median of approximately 70 days after the second vaccine dose, with a range of 14 to 241 days. For stimulating the cultures, overlapping spike peptide pools were used, derived from SARS-CoV-2 as well as from the common cold coronaviruses HCoV-NL63, HCoV-OC43 and HCoV-229E. Control cultures received a CEFX viral epitope pool as the positive control, an HIV-1 Nef peptide pool as the negative control, or no peptide. The spike-specific CD4+ TCR repertoire was compared before and after mRNA vaccination in over nine COVID-19 convalescent patients and a few infection-naive healthy vaccine recipients.

The CDR3 holds 13 amino acids from the cysteine to the phenylalanine. Only the CDR3 portion is preserved as DNA: 39 bases, with reading frame beginning at the first base. The V and J ends are trimmed by 5 bases and 5 bases, leaving 15 bases between them. CDR1 and CDR2, looked up from the germline V gene (reference sequence), are DFQATT and SNEGSKA. Library prep was done by PCR. DNA from cultured CD4+ T cells underwent TCR sequencing with the Oncomine TCR Beta short-read assay at the Johns Hopkins FTIC core. The QIAamp micro DNA kit was used to extract genomic DNA from the cultured CD4+ T cells. Oncomine TCR Beta libraries from cultured CD4+ T cells were pooled using unique dual indexes and sequenced on an Illumina iSeq 100. The original pipeline was this. Non-productive sequences were removed, and CDR3s not starting with C, not ending with F or W, or shorter than 7 amino acids were discarded. The MANAFEST web application was used to identify antigen-specific clonotypes by comparing peptide-stimulated wells against reference wells and other culture wells. For a clone to be called positive, the clone needed an FDR below 0.05, an odds ratio above 5, and a productive frequency above 0.1% in at least two of three replicate wells. A clonotype counted as cross-reactive if it showed significant expansion both in the SARS-CoV-2 spike wells and in at least one common cold coronavirus spike condition. CDR3 homology was assessed with Levenshtein distances (stringdist) and unrooted phylogenetic trees (ape) in R version 3.6.1. Clones were called with MiXCR by TCRdb after fastp trimmed the public reads at Q25, and only in-frame beta chains were retained. Identical CDR3 protein sequences are pooled into one entry, listed with their most common genes and DNA. What appears here as the V and J calls and clone size reflects TCRdb's work, not the paper's. In this sample the table shows roughly 13,000 distinct CDR3 sequences, about 56% of which occur a single time. Together, the top ten hold approximately 8.1% of the sample.

Per the publication, the treatment or condition label means: roughly ten-day PBMC culture with coronavirus spike peptide pools or control peptides (ViraFEST assay). The study used the ViraFEST assay, which expanded antigen-specific T cells with peptide pools and then identified expanded clonotypes by TCR sequencing. Positive SARS-CoV-2 PCR tests in the convalescent patients dated from March to December 2020, before Alpha, Beta and Delta variants emerged in the United States. PBMCs were cultured at under 2.5 million per well in IMDM supplemented with approximately 5% human AB serum and around 9.5 IU/ml IL-2, with roughly 10 ug/ml peptide pools added. On days 3 and 7, half of the culture medium was replaced with fresh IL-2-containing medium. CD4+ T cells were isolated after around ten days of culture through negative selection using the EasySep CD4+ T cell isolation kit. Ficoll-Paque Plus gradient centrifugation was used to isolate PBMCs from whole blood, and the isolated PBMCs were then either used fresh or cryopreserved at -140C. Triplicate wells were generally used for each culture condition.

The study at large found these results: Among convalescent patients, a median roughly 84% of the SARS-CoV-2-reactive clones seen after vaccination appeared only after vaccination, which suggests priming specific to the vaccine. Of the vaccine-specific clones found in convalescent patients, nearly all (304 of 307) were mono-reactive for SARS-CoV-2 spike instead of being cross-reactive with common cold coronaviruses. Only a relatively small number of convalescent patients were included in the study, and early timepoints following natural infection were not analyzed. Although the median number of SARS-CoV-2-reactive clonotypes went up from fewer than 25 after infection to 38 after vaccination, the increase was not significant.

This sequence was found in a human donor who had recovered from COVID-19. The specimen comprised CD4+ T cells from blood, cultured in vitro, sampled before SARS-CoV-2 vaccination. The V and J segments used are TRBV20-1 and TRBJ1-1, with the identity of the D gene unclear. The sequenced DNA is TGCAGTGCTTCGACCTCCTCGGAAACTGAAGCTTTCTTT. This sequence encodes CSASTSSETEAFF.